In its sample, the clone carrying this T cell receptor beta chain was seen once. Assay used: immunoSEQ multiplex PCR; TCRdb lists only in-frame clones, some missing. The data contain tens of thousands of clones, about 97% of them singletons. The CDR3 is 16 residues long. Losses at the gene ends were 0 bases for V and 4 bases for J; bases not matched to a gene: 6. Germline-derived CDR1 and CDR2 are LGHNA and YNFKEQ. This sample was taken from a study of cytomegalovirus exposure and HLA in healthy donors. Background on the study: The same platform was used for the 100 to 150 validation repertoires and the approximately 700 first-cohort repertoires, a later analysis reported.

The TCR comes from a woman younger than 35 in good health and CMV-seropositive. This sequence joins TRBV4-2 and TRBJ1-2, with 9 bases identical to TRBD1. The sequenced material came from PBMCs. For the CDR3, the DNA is TGTGCCAGCAGCCAAGACGTGGGACAGGGCGCCTATGGCTACACCTTC. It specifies CASSQDVGQGAYGYTF.